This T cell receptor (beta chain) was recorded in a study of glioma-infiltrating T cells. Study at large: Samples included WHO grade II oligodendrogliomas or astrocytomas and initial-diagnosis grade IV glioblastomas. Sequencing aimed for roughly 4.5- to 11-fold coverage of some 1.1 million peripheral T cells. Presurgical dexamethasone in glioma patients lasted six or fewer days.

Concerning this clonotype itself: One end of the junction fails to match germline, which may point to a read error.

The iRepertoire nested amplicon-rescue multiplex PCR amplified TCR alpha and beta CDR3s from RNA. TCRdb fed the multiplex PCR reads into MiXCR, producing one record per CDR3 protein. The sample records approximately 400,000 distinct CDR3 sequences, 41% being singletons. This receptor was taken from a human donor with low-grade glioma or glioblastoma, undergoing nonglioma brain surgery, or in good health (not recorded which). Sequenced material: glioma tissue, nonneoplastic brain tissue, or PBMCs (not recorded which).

The CDR3 DNA is TGTGCCACCAGTGACCGACAGGGGGCCAGACTAGTTTTT. Residues: CATSDRQGARLVF. V is TRBV24-1 and J is TRBJ2-3, with 10 bases lining up with TRBD1. Germline values: CDR1 KGHDR, CDR2 SFDVKD. The CDR3 has 13 residues.